Listed here are 21 T cell receptor beta chains from one sample, sequenced in a study of T cell responses to AZD1222 COVID-19 vaccine. TCRdb keeps only in-frame clones here, not all; method: immunoSEQ multiplex PCR. Counted here are 90,000 to 120,000 clones, around 86% occurring once; the ten biggest clones make up about 3.1%. The sequenced sample was peripheral blood, obtained 28 days after the second dose of the MenACWY control vaccine. These receptors were collected from an adult who received the MenACWY meningococcal vaccine as a control.

This chain connects TRBV2 to TRBJ2-5; TRBD2 agrees at 7 bases. CDR3 length: 16 residues. V trimming: 0 bases; J trimming: 3 bases; junction bases outside the gene matches: 7. The germline gives CDR1 SNHLY, CDR2 FYNNEI. This CDR3 is CASSEALPRGEETQYF. The CDR3 nucleotides are TGTGCCAGCAGTGAAGCGCTTCCCCGGGGGGAAGAGACCCAGTACTTC.

This clone was seen a handful of times. This chain uses TRBV5-1 with TRBJ1-1; D is ambiguous. Germline lookup yields CDR1 SGHRS and CDR2 YFSETQ. This CDR3 contains 14 residues. V was shortened by 0 bases and J by 1 base, with 7 bases between the two germline ends. CDR3 sequence: CASSLAEGNTEAFF. CDR3 DNA: TGCGCCAGCAGCTTGGCCGAGGGGAACACTGAAGCTTTCTTT.

J is TRBJ2-4 and V is TRBV28; TRBD2 aligns across 7 bases. Germline lookup yields CDR1 MDHEN and CDR2 SYDVKM. This CDR3 region has 14 residues. With V trimmed by 10 bases and J by 1 base, 7 bases remained unmatched. The CDR3 here is CATTPGGAKNIQYF. The CDR3 bases are TGTGCCACCACCCCCGGGGGGGCCAAAAACATTCAGTACTTC.

The CDR3 region has the DNA TGTGCCAGCAGTGATCTACAGGGAGGGGGCGAGCAGTACTTC. As protein: CASSDLQGGGEQYF. The gene calls are TRBV2 and TRBJ2-7; possibly TRBD2 for D (7 bases). Trimming shortened V by 3 bases and J by 6 bases, and 15 bases separated the two germline ends. Germline values: CDR1 SNHLY, CDR2 FYNNEI. The CDR3 is 14 residues long.

This clone appeared a few times. The gene calls are TRBV2 and TRBJ2-2; 8 positions agree with TRBD2. Trimming removed 6 bases from V and 5 bases from J; junction bases left unmatched: 5. Germline CDR1 and CDR2: SNHLY and FYNNEI. The CDR3 contains 14 residues. This CDR3 is CASRGTSSTGELFF. As DNA, the CDR3 is TGTGCCAGCAGGGGGACTAGTTCAACCGGGGAGCTGTTTTTT.

In this sample, this clone turned up once. The CDR3 bases are TGCGCCAGCAGCCAAGGGGGGACAGGGGGGCCCTACGAGCAGTACTTC. Residues: CASSQGGTGGPYEQYF. The J gene is TRBJ2-7, the V gene TRBV4-1, with 11 bases matching TRBD1. With V trimmed by 1 base and J by 2 bases, 4 bases remained unmatched. The CDR3 runs 16 residues. Germline values: CDR1 MGHRA, CDR2 YSYEKL.

DNA for the CDR3: TGCGCCAGCAGCCAAGCTCCGACAGGGTACGGAAACACCATATATTTT. Translated, it gives CASSQAPTGYGNTIYF. The chain couples TRBV4-1 to TRBJ1-3, with 7 positions matching TRBD1. CDR3 length: 16 amino acids. The germline gives CDR1 MGHRA, CDR2 YSYEKL. V shed 1 base and J 4 bases; nucleotides not matched to a gene: 7.

This clone came up a few times. The V and J genes are TRBV28 and TRBJ2-5, with D possibly TRBD2 on 6 matching bases. Germline CDR1 is MDHEN and CDR2 is SYDVKM. The CDR3 covers 12 residues. The V end lost 5 bases, the J end lost 5 bases, and 9 bases lay between the germline ends. CDR3 sequence (DNA): TGTGCCAGCAGTCCAGGGAGGGAGACCCAGTACTTC. This translates into CASSPGRETQYF.

The chain joins TRBV7-3 to TRBJ2-7; D possibly corresponds to TRBD2 (5 bases). Trimming stripped 5 bases from V and 4 bases from J, with 12 bases between. The CDR3 contains 13 residues. Per germline, CDR1 SGHTA and CDR2 FQGTGA. CDR3: CASSLLGGYEQYF. The CDR3 region has the DNA TGTGCCAGCAGCCTACTAGGAGGTTACGAGCAGTACTTC.

This clone was detected once. This chain joins TRBV10-2 and TRBJ1-2, with 7 bases that match TRBD1. Germline V lookup: CDR1 WSHSY, CDR2 SAAADI. V was clipped by 8 bases and J by 0 bases; unmatched bases: 9. This CDR3 is built from 15 residues. CDR3 loop: CASRQGGAPNYGYTF. DNA of the CDR3: TGCGCCAGCCGACAGGGAGGCGCGCCTAACTATGGCTACACCTTC.

V gene TRBV6-2 or TRBV6-3 combines with J gene TRBJ1-1, with TRBD1 matching over 7 bases. V shed 5 bases, J shed 6 bases, and the junction held 12 bases outside the gene matches. The CDR3 length is 15 residues. CDR1 MNHEY and CDR2 SVGEGT come from the germline V gene. The CDR3 DNA sequence: TGTGCCAGCAGTCCCGGAACCGTGACAGGGCCTGAAGCTTTCTTT. Protein product: CASSPGTVTGPEAFF.

The V and J genes are TRBV9 and TRBJ2-7; 10 nucleotides agree with TRBD1. The germline gives CDR1 SGDLS, CDR2 YYNGEE. Unmatched junction bases numbered 4, after V lost 5 bases and J lost 5 bases. The CDR3 is 13 residues long. CDR3 residues: CASSPGTGDEQYF. The CDR3 coding sequence is TGTGCCAGCAGTCCCGGGACAGGGGACGAGCAGTACTTC.

The chain couples TRBV13 to TRBJ2-2; TRBD1 might be the D (6 bases). The CDR3 is 16 amino acids. V was shortened by 3 bases and J by 6 bases, with 17 bases between the two germline ends. Germline-derived CDR1 and CDR2 are PRHDT and FYEKMQ (reference sequence). The CDR3 region has the DNA TGTGCCAGCAGCTTTTCCAAATTGCAGGGGCCCGGGGAGCTGTTTTTT. Residues: CASSFSKLQGPGELFF.

The chain joins TRBV18 to TRBJ2-2; a weak D match, TRBD1 (5 bases). Germline CDR1 is KGHSH and CDR2 is LQKENI. Trimming left V 3 bases short and J 8 bases short, with 7 bases between. The CDR3 length is 12 residues. CDR3 amino acids: CASSPNRGELFF. In DNA form, the CDR3 reads TGTGCCAGCTCACCGAACAGGGGGGAGCTGTTTTTT. The variable domain in full, completed from reference TRBV18 and TRBJ2-2, reads NAGVMQNPRHLVRRRGQEARLRCSPMKGHSHVYWYRQLPEEGLKFMVYLQKENIIDESGMPKERFSAEFPKEGPSILRIQQVVRGDSAAYFCASSPNRGELFFGEGSRLTVL.

The V gene is TRBV7-9, the J gene TRBJ1-1, with D tentatively TRBD1 (6 bases). The CDR3 has 14 amino acids. Trimming stripped 4 bases from V and 7 bases from J, with 16 bases between. Germline V gene lookup returns CDR1 SEHNR and CDR2 FQNEAQ (reference sequence). CDR3 sequence: CASSSQGRTGEAFF. CDR3 bases: TGTGCCAGCAGCTCTCAGGGGAGAACAGGTGAAGCTTTCTTT.

In this sample, this clone turned up a few times. The rearrangement links TRBV6-2 or TRBV6-3 to TRBJ2-7; TRBD1 is a possible D gene (6 bases). Germline V gene data show CDR1 as MNHEY and CDR2 as SVGEGT. V was cut by 6 bases and J by 3 bases, with 21 bases left in between. The CDR3 contains 16 residues. The CDR3: CASSHGQFAKFYEQYF. The DNA of the CDR3 is TGTGCCAGCAGCCACGGACAGTTCGCAAAATTCTACGAGCAGTACTTC.

This clone was observed a single time. J is TRBJ1-2 and V is TRBV5-5; TRBD1 aligns across 11 bases. The CDR3 extends over 15 amino acids. Unmatched junction bases numbered 2, after V lost 0 bases and J lost 4 bases. Germline V gives CDR1 SGHKS, CDR2 YYEKEE (reference sequence). CDR3 amino acids: CASSLDGTGGYGYTF. The CDR3 coding sequence is TGTGCCAGCAGCTTGGATGGGACAGGGGGCTATGGCTACACCTTC.

This sequence joins TRBV5-4 and TRBJ2-5; TRBD2 agrees at 10 bases. Germline V CDR1 and CDR2: SGHNT, YYREEE (reference sequence). Trimming took 5 bases from V and 2 from J; bases not matched to a gene: 6. CDR3 length: 15 residues. CDR3 DNA sequence: TGTGCCAGCAGTCCCGGGACTAGCGCACAAGAGACCCAGTACTTC. Its translation: CASSPGTSAQETQYF.

The table lists this clone with a count of one. V gene TRBV4-2 combines with J gene TRBJ2-1, with D possibly TRBD1 on 7 matching bases. Trimming removed 1 base from V and 7 bases from J, with 17 bases in between. The CDR3 loop spans 16 amino acids. CDR1 is LGHNA and CDR2 is YNFKEQ in the germline V gene. The CDR3 here is CASSQAGAGGRNEQFF. CDR3 DNA: TGTGCCAGCAGCCAAGCAGGGGCAGGGGGGAGGAATGAGCAGTTCTTC.

The CDR3 sequence is CASRHSSGGPGRGETQYF. In DNA form, the CDR3 reads TGTGCCAGCAGACATTCTAGCGGGGGTCCTGGGAGGGGAGAGACCCAGTACTTC. The rearrangement joins TRBV7-2 to TRBJ2-5, with 10 bases aligning to TRBD2. The length of the CDR3 is 18 residues. V gave up 6 bases and J gave up 4 bases; unmatched junction bases: 17. Germline-derived CDR1 and CDR2 are SGHTA and FQGNSA.

The rearrangement links TRBV29-1 to TRBJ2-7, with a weak D call TRBD1 (6 bases). Per germline, CDR1 SQVTM and CDR2 ANQGSEA. This CDR3 comprises 11 residues. V was cut by 4 bases and J by 2 bases, with 6 bases left in between. CDR3 protein: CSVGTAYEQYF. In nucleotides, the CDR3 is TGCAGCGTTGGGACAGCCTACGAGCAGTACTTC.